Below, 2 T cell receptor beta chains from the same sample are listed, as sequenced in a study of blood T cell repertoires in COVID-19. Clones were sequenced by immunoSEQ multiplex PCR, and TCRdb holds only the in-frame ones, with some missing. The profile shows under 200,000 clones, 75% to 85% of them singletons. Sequenced sample: peripheral blood. The receptor source for this set is a human donor in a cohort sampled during active COVID-19.

The chain joins TRBV19 to TRBJ2-7, with 10 bases lining up with TRBD1. Germline assignment: CDR1 LNHDA and CDR2 SQIVND (reference sequence). Losses at the gene ends were 5 bases for V and 1 base for J; bases not matched to a gene: 8. There are 16 residues in the CDR3. CDR3 in amino acids: CASSDRDRGVSYEQYF. The CDR3 region has the DNA TGTGCCAGTAGTGACCGGGACAGGGGCGTATCCTACGAGCAGTACTTC.

The rearrangement joins TRBV5-4 to TRBJ1-2, with 7 bases aligning to TRBD1. J was trimmed by 6 bases and V by 4 bases; bases with no gene match: 6. Germline V gene data show CDR1 as SGHNT and CDR2 as YYREEE (reference sequence). CDR3 length: 13 amino acids. The CDR3 region is CASSDVTGNGYTF. CDR3 coding DNA: TGTGCCAGCAGCGATGTGACAGGGAATGGCTACACCTTC.